The clone carrying this TCR beta chain was recorded a few times. Its target is not known. Researchers prepared the TCRbeta library using unique molecular identifiers, the study reports. TCRdb processed the PCR reads anew with MiXCR; each CDR3 protein has one entry. This repertoire shows about 980,000 distinct CDR3 sequences, around 30% found once; its top ten account for about 28%. This sample is part of a study of T-cell reconstitution after alpha-beta-depleted transplantation in children. There are 17 residues in the CDR3. Germline values: CDR1 MDHEN, CDR2 SYDVKM. With 4 bases removed from V and 0 bases from J, the gap between germline ends came to 16 bases. Whole-study results and caveats: High day-60 TCRbeta diversity in some patients came from surviving recipient T cells and thymic progenitors. One year post-transplant, T-cell counts and diversity were largely derived from T cells produced anew. It was reported that alpha-beta T cells came from several hundred expanded graft clones (about two months after transplant).

The TCR was taken from a boy younger than two who had a stem cell transplant for SCID, so the T cells may come from the graft donor. The sequences come from PBMCs, mostly from graft donor cells, collected 360 days after TCRalphabeta/CD19-depleted stem cell transplant. V gene TRBV28 combines with J gene TRBJ2-1; TRBD1 is a possible D gene (5 bases). CDR3 in amino acids: CASSSSQDSSSYNEQFF. The CDR3 DNA is TGTGCCAGCAGTTCCTCACAAGACAGTAGCTCCTACAATGAGCAGTTCTTC.